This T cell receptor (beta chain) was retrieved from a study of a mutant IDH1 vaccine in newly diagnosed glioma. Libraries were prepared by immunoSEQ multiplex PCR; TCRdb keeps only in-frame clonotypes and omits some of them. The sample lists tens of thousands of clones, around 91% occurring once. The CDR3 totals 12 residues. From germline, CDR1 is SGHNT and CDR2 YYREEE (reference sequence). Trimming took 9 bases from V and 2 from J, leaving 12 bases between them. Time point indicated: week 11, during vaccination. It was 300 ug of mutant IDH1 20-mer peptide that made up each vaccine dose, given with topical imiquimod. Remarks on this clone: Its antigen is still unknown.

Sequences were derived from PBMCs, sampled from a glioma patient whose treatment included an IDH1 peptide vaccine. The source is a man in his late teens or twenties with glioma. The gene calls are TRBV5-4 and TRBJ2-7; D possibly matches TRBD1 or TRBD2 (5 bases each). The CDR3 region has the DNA TGTGCCACCCGGGACGCCACCTACGAGCAGTACTTC. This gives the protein CATRDATYEQYF.